These T cell receptor beta chains were read from a single sample in a study of blood T cells in healthy people across ages. TCRdb ran MiXCR on the 5' RACE reads and lists one entry per CDR3 protein. The data contain about 320,000 distinct CDR3 sequences, 27% of them singletons. The sequenced sample consisted of blood. The receptors originated from a woman in her sixties or seventies in good health. Each CDR3 is given with its conserved first and last residue. For some rows the clone size is stated as once, few or many, or as a class when expanded; others skip it.

size: many; V: TRBV20-1; J: TRBJ2-1; CDR3: CSASGSSSPHNEQFF
size: NA; V: TRBV13; J: NA; CDR3: CASSSPTSGRKGTYEQYF
size: few; V: TRBV28; J: TRBJ1-4; CDR3: CASSPSDGSGKLFF
size: few; V: TRBV5-1; J: TRBJ1-4; CDR3: CASSSQAAGEKLFF
size: NA; V: TRBV29-1; J: TRBJ1-1; CDR3: CSVEGQGHTEAFF
size: NA; V: TRBV5-1; J: TRBJ2-3; CDR3: CASSPGLAALSTDTQYF
size: many; V: TRBV7-2; J: TRBJ2-1; CDR3: CASSFTYPTYNEQFF
size: NA; V: TRBV7-2; J: TRBJ2-4; CDR3: CASSLGGRDKNIQYF
size: few; V: TRBV20-1; J: TRBJ2-1; CDR3: CSAIKGTGYFNEQFF
size: NA; V: TRBV28; J: NA; CDR3: CASSFRDPAYEQYF
size: NA; V: TRBV5-6; J: TRBJ1-5; CDR3: CASSFGRQGNQPQHF
size: NA; V: TRBV7-3; J: TRBJ2-5; CDR3: CASSLRAGGQYETQYF
size: few; V: TRBV29-1; J: TRBJ2-3; CDR3: CSVLLAGRGHTDTQYF
size: NA; V: TRBV5-1; J: TRBJ2-7; CDR3: CASSPTGDYYEQYF
size: many; V: TRBV24-1; J: TRBJ1-2; CDR3: CATSDPSGEVNYGYTF
size: few; V: TRBV6-5; J: TRBJ2-7; CDR3: CASREGPGQIYEQYF
size: few; V: TRBV7-9; J: TRBJ1-1; CDR3: CASRGLFEAFF
size: NA; V: TRBV20-1; J: TRBJ2-7; CDR3: CSARDGTSSYEQCF
size: few; V: TRBV7-2; J: TRBJ2-5; CDR3: CASSLAATLGLAGLGETQYF
size: NA; V: TRBV5-1; J: TRBJ1-4; CDR3: CASSPGTNEKLFF
size: NA; V: TRBV5-1; J: TRBJ1-4; CDR3: CASRPGDSNEKLFF
size: NA; V: TRBV7-2; J: TRBJ2-5; CDR3: CASSLGGSRGETQYF
size: few; V: TRBV20-1; J: TRBJ2-7; CDR3: CSATLADRDYEQYF
size: NA; V: TRBV20-1; J: TRBJ1-1; CDR3: CSARGMGKNTEAFF
size: many; V: TRBV29-1; J: TRBJ1-2; CDR3: CSVEDLGWGYTF
size: NA; V: TRBV9; J: TRBJ2-1; CDR3: CASSLKPSSYNEQFF
size: NA; V: TRBV11-2; J: TRBJ1-3; CDR3: CASSLSGPGNTIYF
size: NA; V: TRBV20-1; J: TRBJ2-5; CDR3: CSAAQLEQYF
size: many; V: TRBV7-2; J: TRBJ2-5; CDR3: CASSLRPPSGILGRGAQETQYF
size: few; V: TRBV7-2; J: TRBJ2-7; CDR3: CASSLDLGDYEQYF
size: NA; V: TRBV6-2/TRBV6-3; J: TRBJ2-2; CDR3: CASSWAGVRTGELFF
size: few; V: TRBV6-5; J: NA; CDR3: CASSPSGQGYEQYF
size: few; V: TRBV7-2; J: NA; CDR3: CASSFATGGQYEQYF
size: NA; V: TRBV29-1; J: NA; CDR3: CSVVGRGYNGQFF
size: few; V: TRBV9; J: TRBJ2-2; CDR3: CASSSTAGNTGELFF
size: NA; V: TRBV6-1; J: TRBJ2-2; CDR3: CASMAPAWQLFF